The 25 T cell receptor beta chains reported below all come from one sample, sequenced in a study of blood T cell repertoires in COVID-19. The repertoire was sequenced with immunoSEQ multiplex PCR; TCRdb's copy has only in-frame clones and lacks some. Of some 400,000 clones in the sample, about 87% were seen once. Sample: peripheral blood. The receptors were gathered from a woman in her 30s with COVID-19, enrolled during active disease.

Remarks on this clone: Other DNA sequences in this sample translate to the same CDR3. The CDR3 reads CASSPTDRQETQYF. The CDR3 DNA reads TGTGCCAGCTCACCCACAGACAGGCAAGAGACCCAGTACTTC. The chain employs TRBV18 and TRBJ2-5; weak D call: TRBD1 (6 bases). CDR1 and CDR2 (germline): KGHSH, LQKENI. The CDR3 runs 14 residues. The germline V and J ends were trimmed by 3 bases and 2 bases, with 10 bases remaining between them.

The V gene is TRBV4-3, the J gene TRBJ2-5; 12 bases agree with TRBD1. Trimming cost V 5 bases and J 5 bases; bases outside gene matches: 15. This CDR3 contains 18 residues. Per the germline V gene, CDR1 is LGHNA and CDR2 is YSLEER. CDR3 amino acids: CASSNSAMGQGAFETQYF. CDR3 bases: TGCGCCAGCAGCAACTCGGCCATGGGACAGGGGGCCTTCGAGACCCAGTACTTC.

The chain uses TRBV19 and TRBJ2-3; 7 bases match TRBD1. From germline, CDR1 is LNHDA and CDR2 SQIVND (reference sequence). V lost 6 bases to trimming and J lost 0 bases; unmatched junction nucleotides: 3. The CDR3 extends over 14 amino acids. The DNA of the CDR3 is TGTGCCAGTAGCTTGACAGGGAGCACAGATACGCAGTATTTT. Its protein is CASSLTGSTDTQYF.

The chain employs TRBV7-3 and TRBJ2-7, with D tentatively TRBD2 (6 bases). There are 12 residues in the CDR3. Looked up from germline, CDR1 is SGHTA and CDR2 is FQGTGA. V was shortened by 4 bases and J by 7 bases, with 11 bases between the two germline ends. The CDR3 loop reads CASSSVGGEQYF. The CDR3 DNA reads TGTGCCAGCAGCTCCGTCGGAGGGGAGCAGTACTTC.

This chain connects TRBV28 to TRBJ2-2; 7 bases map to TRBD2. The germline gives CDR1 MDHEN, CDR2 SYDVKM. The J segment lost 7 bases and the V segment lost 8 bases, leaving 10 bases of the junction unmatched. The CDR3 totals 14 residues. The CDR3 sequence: CASLSGGTDGELFF. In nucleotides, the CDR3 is TGTGCCAGCCTCTCCGGGGGGACCGACGGGGAGCTGTTTTTT.

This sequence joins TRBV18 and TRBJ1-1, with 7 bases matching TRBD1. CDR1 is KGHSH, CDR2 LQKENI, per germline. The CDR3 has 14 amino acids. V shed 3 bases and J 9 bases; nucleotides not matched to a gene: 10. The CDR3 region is CASSPDRQGAKAFF. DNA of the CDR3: TGTGCCAGCTCACCTGACCGACAGGGAGCTAAAGCTTTCTTT.

In DNA, the CDR3 is TGCGCCAGCAGCGTACAGGCGAACACCGGGGAGCTGTTTTTT. Amino acid sequence: CASSVQANTGELFF. V gene TRBV5-1 combines with J gene TRBJ2-2, with D possibly being TRBD1 (5 bases). The CDR3 contains 14 residues. Per the germline V gene, CDR1 is SGHRS and CDR2 is YFSETQ. The V gene lost 4 bases and the J gene lost 0 bases, with 7 bases spanning the gap. Full variable domain (remainder filled in from reference TRBV5-1 and TRBJ2-2): KAGVTQTPRYLIKTRGQQVTLSCSPISGHRSVSWYQQTPGQGLQFLFEYFSETQRNKGNFPGRFSGRQFSNSRSEMNVSTLELGDSALYLCASSVQANTGELFFGEGSRLTVL.

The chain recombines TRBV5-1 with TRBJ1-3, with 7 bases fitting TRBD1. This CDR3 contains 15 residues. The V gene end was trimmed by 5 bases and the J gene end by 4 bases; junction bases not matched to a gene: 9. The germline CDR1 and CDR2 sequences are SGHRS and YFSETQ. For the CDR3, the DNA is TGCGCCAGCAGACCAGGAGACAGGGCCGGAAACACCATATATTTT. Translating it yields CASRPGDRAGNTIYF.

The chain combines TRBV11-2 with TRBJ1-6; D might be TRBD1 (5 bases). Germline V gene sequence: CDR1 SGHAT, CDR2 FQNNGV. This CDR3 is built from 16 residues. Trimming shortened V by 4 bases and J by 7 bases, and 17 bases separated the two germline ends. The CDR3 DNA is TGTGCCAGCAGCTCCGAACCGGGACTGCTAAATTCACCCCTCCACTTT. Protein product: CASSSEPGLLNSPLHF.

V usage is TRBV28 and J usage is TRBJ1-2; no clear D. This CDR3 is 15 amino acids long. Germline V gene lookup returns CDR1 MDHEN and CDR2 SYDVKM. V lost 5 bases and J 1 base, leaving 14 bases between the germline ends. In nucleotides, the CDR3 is TGTGCCAGCAGTCATGTGGGAGGCGGTAACTATGGCTACACCTTC. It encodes CASSHVGGGNYGYTF.

The CDR3 sequence: CASSFWAGDTQYF. The CDR3 DNA is TGTGCCAGCAGTTTCTGGGCTGGAGATACGCAGTATTTT. The chain has TRBV27 and TRBJ2-3; no clear D. The CDR3 is 13 residues long. V was shortened by 3 bases and J by 5 bases, with 9 bases between the two germline ends. CDR1 and CDR2 from the germline V gene are MNHEY and SMNVEV (reference sequence).

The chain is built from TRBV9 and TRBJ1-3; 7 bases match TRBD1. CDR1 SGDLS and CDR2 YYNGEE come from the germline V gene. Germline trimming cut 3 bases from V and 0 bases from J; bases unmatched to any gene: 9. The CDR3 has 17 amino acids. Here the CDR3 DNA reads TGTGCCAGCAGCGGACAGGGCTATGGGCGCTCTGGAAACACCATATATTTT. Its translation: CASSGQGYGRSGNTIYF.

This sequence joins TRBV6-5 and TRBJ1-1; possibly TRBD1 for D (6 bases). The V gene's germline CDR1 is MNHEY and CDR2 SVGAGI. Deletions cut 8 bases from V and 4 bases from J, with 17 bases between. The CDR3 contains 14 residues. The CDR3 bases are TGTGCCAGCGGGAAGGGGCAGGGGTTCACTGAAGCTTTCTTT. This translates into CASGKGQGFTEAFF.

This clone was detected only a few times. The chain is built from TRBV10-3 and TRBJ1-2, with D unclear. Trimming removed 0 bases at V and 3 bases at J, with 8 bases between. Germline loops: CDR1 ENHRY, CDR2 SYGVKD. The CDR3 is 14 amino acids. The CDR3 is CAISESETHYGYTF. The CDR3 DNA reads TGTGCCATCAGTGAGTCGGAGACTCACTATGGCTACACCTTC.

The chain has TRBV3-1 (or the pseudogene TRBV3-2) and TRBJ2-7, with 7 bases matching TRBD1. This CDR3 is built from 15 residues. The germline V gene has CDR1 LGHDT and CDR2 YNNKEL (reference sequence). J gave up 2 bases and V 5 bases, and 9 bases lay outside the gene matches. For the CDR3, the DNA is TGTGCCAGCAGCTTTCCCGGGACAGAGACCTACGAGCAGTACTTC. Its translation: CASSFPGTETYEQYF.

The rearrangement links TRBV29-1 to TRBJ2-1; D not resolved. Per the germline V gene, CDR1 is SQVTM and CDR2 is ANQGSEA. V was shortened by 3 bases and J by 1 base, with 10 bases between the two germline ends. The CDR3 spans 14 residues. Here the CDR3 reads CSVDTAASYNEQFF. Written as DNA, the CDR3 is TGCAGCGTTGACACTGCGGCTTCCTACAATGAGCAGTTCTTC.

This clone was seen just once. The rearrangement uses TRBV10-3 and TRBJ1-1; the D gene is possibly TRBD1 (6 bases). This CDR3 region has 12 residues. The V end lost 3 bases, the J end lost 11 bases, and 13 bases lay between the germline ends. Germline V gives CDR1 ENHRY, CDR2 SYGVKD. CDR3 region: CAISDGQIVAFF. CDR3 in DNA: TGTGCCATCAGTGATGGACAGATCGTGGCTTTCTTT.

The CDR3 DNA follows: TGTGCCAGCAGCTTAACGGTAAACACTGAAGCTTTCTTT. Its protein product is CASSLTVNTEAFF. The rearrangement links TRBV11-2 to TRBJ1-1; no definite D call. Trimming took 2 bases from V and 2 from J, leaving 6 bases between them. Per the germline V gene, CDR1 is SGHAT and CDR2 is FQNNGV. The CDR3 length is 13 residues.

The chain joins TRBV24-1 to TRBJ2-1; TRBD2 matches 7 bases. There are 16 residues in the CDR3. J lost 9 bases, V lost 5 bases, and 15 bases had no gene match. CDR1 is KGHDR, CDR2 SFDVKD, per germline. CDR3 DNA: TGTGCCACCAGTGGTCCTGAGGGCGGGAGTTCCGGTGAGCAGTTCTTC. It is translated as CATSGPEGGSSGEQFF.

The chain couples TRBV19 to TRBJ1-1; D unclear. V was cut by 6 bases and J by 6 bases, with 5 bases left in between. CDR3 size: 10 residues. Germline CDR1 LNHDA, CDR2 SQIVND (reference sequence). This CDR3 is CASRTPEAFF. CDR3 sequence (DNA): TGTGCCAGTAGAACACCTGAAGCTTTCTTT.

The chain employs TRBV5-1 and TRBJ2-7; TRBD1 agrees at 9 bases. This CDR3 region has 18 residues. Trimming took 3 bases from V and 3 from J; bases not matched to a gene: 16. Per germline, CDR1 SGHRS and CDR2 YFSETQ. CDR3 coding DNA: TGCGCCAGCAGCTCATTCCCCGGGACAGGGTTTATGCACTACGAGCAGTACTTC. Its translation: CASSSFPGTGFMHYEQYF. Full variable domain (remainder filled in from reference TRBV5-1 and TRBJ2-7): KAGVTQTPRYLIKTRGQQVTLSCSPISGHRSVSWYQQTPGQGLQFLFEYFSETQRNKGNFPGRFSGRQFSNSRSEMNVSTLELGDSALYLCASSSFPGTGFMHYEQYFGPGTRLTVT.

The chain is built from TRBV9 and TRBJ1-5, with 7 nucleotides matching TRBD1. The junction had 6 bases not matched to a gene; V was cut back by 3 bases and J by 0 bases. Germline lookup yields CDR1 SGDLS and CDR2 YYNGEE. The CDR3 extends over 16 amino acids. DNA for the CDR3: TGTGCCAGCAGCGCCGGGACAGCGAATAGCAATCAGCCCCAGCATTTT. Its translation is CASSAGTANSNQPQHF.

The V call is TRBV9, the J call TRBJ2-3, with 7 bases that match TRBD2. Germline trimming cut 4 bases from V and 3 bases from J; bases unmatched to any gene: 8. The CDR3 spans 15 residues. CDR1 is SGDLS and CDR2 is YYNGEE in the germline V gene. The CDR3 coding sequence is TGTGCCAGCAGCACCCGGGACTACCAAACAGATACGCAGTATTTT. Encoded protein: CASSTRDYQTDTQYF.

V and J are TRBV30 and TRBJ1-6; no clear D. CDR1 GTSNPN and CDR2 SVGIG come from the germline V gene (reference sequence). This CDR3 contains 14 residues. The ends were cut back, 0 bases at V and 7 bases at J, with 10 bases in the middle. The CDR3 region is CAWSVRGWNSPLHF. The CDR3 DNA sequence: TGTGCCTGGAGTGTACGAGGGTGGAATTCACCCCTCCACTTT. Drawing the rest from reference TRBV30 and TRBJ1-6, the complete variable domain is SQTIHQWPATLVQPVGSPLSLECTVEGTSNPNLYWYRQAAGRGLQLLFYSVGIGQISSEVPQNLSASRPQDRQFILSSKKLLLSDSGFYLCAWSVRGWNSPLHFGNGTRLTVT.

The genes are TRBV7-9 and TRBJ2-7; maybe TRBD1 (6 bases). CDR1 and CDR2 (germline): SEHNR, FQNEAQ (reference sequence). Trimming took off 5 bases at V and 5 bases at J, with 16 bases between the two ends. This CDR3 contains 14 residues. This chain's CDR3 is CASSPGASGDEQYF. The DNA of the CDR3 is TGTGCCAGCAGCCCCGGGGCTTCAGGGGACGAGCAGTACTTC.